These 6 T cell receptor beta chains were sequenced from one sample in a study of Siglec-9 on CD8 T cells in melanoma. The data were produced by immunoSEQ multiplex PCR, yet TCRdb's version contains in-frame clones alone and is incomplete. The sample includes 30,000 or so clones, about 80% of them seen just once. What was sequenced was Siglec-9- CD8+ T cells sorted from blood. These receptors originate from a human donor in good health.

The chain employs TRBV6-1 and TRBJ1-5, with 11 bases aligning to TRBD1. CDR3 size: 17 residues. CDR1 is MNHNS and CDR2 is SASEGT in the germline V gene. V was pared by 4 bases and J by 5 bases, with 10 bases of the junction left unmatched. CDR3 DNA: TGTGCCAGCAGTGGGGGGACAGGGGGAACACTCTATCAGCCCCAGCATTTT. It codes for CASSGGTGGTLYQPQHF.

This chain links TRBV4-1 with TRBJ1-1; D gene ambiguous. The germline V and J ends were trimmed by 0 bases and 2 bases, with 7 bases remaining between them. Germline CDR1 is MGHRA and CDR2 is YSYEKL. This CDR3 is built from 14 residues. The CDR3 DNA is TGCGCCAGCAGCCAAGATGTGGCAAACACTGAAGCTTTCTTT. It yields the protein CASSQDVANTEAFF.

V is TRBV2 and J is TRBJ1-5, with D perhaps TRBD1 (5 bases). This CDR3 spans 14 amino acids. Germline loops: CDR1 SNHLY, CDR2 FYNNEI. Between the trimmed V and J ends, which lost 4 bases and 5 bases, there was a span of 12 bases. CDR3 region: CASSVPREDQPQHF. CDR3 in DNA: TGTGCCAGCAGTGTCCCCAGGGAGGATCAGCCCCAGCATTTT.

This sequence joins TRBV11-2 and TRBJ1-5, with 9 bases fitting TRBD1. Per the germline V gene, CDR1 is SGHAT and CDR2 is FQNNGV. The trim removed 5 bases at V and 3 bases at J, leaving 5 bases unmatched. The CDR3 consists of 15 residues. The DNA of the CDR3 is TGTGCCAGCAGCCTCGACAGGGGGGCCAATCAGCCCCAGCATTTT. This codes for CASSLDRGANQPQHF. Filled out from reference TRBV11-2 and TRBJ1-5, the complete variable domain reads EAGVAQSPRYKIIEKRQSVAFWCNPISGHATLYWYQQILGQGPKLLIQFQNNGVVDDSQLPKDRFSAERLKGVDSTLKIQPAKLEDSAVYLCASSLDRGANQPQHFGDGTRLSIL.

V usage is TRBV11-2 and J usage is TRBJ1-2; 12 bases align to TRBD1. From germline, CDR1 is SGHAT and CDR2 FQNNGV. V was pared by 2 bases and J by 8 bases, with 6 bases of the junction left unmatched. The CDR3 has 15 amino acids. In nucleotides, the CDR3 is TGTGCCAGCAGCTTATTGGGACAGGGGGCCTACGGCTACACCTTC. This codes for CASSLLGQGAYGYTF.

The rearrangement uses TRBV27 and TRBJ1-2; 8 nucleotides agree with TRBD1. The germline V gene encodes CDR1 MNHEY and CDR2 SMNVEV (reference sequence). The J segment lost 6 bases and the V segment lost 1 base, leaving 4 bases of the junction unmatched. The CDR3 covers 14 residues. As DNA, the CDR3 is TGTGCCAGCAGTTTATACCCAGGGGGCGATGGCTACACCTTC. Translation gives CASSLYPGGDGYTF.